Sequencing of this TCR beta chain was carried out in a study of T cell repertoires in cytomegalovirus infection (dated 2019 in TCRdb). Regarding the research as a whole: Recently identified HLA-C-restricted CMV epitopes, whose presentation resists viral immunomodulation, were targeted by peptide stimulations together with well-studied HLA-B-restricted epitopes. Donor HLA type was relevant to the analysis, as public TCR beta signatures indicated carriage of CMV infection together with the matching HLA type. What the research found in general, with its limitations: Cumulative frequency of public TCR beta family members discriminated carriers of CMV infection plus the relevant HLA type in this cohort and an independent roughly 340-donor cohort. The ex vivo response was dominated by HLA-C-restricted CMV-specific TCR beta clonotypes, and the single most frequent clonotype in two of eight donors was supplied by these HLA-C-restricted clonotypes.

The germline V gene encodes CDR1 SGHTA and CDR2 FQGNSA. The V end loses 1 base and the J end loses 7 bases, and a stretch of 11 bases separates them. The CDR3 holds 15 amino acids from the cysteine to the phenylalanine. Only the CDR3 DNA stays, 45 bases, in frame from base 1. The sample's treatment or condition label, in plain terms: in vitro stimulation with specific CMV peptide epitopes to enrich CMV-specific T cells. Sequenced using an Illumina HiSeq 1500. TCRdb trimmed the raw reads at Q25, called clones with MiXCR and kept productive beta chains. All rows with the same CDR3 protein become a single entry with the most common DNA and genes. This sample lists fewer than 650,000 distinct CDR3 sequences; under 45% were detected once. 40% to 60% of the sample rests with the top ten. This clonotype has just a few counts. Its antigen is unknown. Base qualities are not provided; no much larger clone lies one nucleotide away.

The material was cultured PBMCs, obtained from culture after CMV antigen stimulation. The chain uses TRBV7-2 and TRBJ1-6; no D gene is confidently identified. The source is a human donor in good health (CMV status not recorded). Some clones in this sample may be carry-over from other donors' samples. DNA sequence: TGTGCCAGCAGCTTAGGGTTAGCCTCCAATTCACCCCTCCACTTT. This codes for CASSLGLASNSPLHF. Where the CDR3 stops, the reference TRBV7-2 and TRBJ1-6 genes take over; the full variable domain is GAGVSQSPSNKVTEKGKDVELRCDPISGHTALYWYRQSLGQGLEFLIYFQGNSAPDKSGLPSDRFSAERTGGSVSTLTIQRTQQEDSAVYLCASSLGLASNSPLHFGNGTRLTVT.